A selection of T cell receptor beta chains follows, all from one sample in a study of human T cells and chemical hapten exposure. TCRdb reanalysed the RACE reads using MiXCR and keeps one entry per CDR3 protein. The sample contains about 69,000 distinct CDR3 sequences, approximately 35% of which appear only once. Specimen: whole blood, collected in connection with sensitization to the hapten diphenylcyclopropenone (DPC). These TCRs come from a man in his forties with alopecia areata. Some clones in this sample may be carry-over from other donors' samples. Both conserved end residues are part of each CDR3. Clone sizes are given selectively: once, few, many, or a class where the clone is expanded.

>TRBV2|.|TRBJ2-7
CASTHGGSSYEQYF
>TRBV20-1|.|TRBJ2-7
CSARDGKRAGADEQYF
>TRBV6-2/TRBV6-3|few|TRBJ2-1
CASSYRSLARNNEQFF
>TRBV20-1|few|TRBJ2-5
CSAREVLQETQYF
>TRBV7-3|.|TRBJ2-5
CASSSSRTSGIQYF
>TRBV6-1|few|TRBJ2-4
CASSPSTGGEAKNIQYF
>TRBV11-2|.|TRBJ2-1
CASSLEWVSNEQFF
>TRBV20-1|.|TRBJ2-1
CSVTSGIDNEQFF
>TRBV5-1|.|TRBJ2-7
CASSLVVSPYEQYF
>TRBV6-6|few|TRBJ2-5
CASSYAAGRQETQYF
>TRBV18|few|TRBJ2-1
CASSPPYASSYNEQFF
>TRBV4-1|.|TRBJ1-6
CASSLQQENSPLHF
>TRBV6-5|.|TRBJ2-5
CASAAERQETQYF
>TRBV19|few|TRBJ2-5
CASSSVVRTQETQYF
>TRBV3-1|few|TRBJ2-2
CASTTGLARTGELFF
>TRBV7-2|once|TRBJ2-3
CASSLVGTSASSADTQYF
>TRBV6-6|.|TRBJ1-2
CASSYEGGYGYTF
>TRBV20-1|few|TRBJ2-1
CSASPSGYNEQFF
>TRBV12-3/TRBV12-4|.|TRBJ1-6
CASSSRQGLNSPLHF
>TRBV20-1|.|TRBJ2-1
CSAPGDSGDNEQFF
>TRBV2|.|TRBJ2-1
CASRTGLAAYNEQFF
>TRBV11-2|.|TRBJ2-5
CASSFTGEGAQYF
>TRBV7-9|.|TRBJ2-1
CASSLEGNEQFF
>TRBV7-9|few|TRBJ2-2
CASSTPGQANTGELFF
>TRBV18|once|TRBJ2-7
CASSPRAGDYEQYF
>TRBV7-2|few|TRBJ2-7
CASSLASGSSYEQYF
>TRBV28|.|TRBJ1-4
CASSSTGTGSKKLFF
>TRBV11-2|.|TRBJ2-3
CASSSDLAGDTQYF
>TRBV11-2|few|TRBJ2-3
CASSRRRLAGEPDTQYF
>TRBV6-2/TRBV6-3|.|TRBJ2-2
CASSYPSIQGTGELFF
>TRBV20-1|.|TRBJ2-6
CSITGRGANVLTF
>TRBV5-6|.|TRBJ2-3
CASSLAYRGPPDTQYF
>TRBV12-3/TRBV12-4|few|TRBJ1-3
CASGLRGNTIYF
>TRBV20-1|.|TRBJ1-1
CSARGGLTSSEAFF
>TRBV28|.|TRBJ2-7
CASRDRGRGYEQYF
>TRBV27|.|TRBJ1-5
CASSSLQGYYSNQPQHF
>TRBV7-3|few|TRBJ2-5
CVSSSGAQETQYF
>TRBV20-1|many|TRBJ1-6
CSADRSTTNSPLHF
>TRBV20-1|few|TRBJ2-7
CSADPGTSGRNEQYF
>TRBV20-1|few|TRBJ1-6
CSARVTTYNSPLHF
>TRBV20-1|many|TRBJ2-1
CSARDREYEQFF
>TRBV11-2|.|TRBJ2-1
CASSLEGQGYNEQFF
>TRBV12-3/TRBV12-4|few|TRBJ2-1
CATGLAGDTYNEQFF
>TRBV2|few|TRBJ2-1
CASVQRALFDEQFF
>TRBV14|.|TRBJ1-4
CASSQPEGATNEKLFF
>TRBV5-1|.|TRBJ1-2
CASSPGTGGAKNYGYTF
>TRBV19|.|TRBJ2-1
CASGIHRVDEQFF